These 27 T cell receptor beta chains share one sample of origin, sequenced in a study of OX40 agonist ivuxolimab in advanced cancers. Data came from immunoSEQ multiplex PCR; TCRdb stores just in-frame clones and leaves some out. The sample yields about 83,000 clones, approximately 83% seen once. This specimen was CD4+ or CD8+ T cells sorted from blood, taken in a trial of the OX40 agonist ivuxolimab. The receptor source for this set is an adult with an advanced solid tumor such as melanoma, head and neck, liver or kidney cancer.

This chain links TRBV19 with TRBJ2-2; 10 bases fit TRBD2. CDR1 is LNHDA, CDR2 SQIVND, per germline (reference sequence). Germline trimming cut 2 bases from V and 6 bases from J; bases unmatched to any gene: 3. The CDR3 runs to 15 residues. The CDR3: CASSIQRGGPGELFF. CDR3 in DNA: TGTGCCAGTAGTATACAGCGGGGGGGCCCCGGGGAGCTGTTTTTT.

The V gene is TRBV5-1, the J gene TRBJ1-1; D unclear. The CDR3 is made up of 14 amino acids. V was trimmed by 1 base and J by 2 bases, leaving 9 bases between them. In germline, CDR1 is SGHRS, CDR2 YFSETQ. In DNA form, the CDR3 reads TGCGCCAGCAGCTTGACGGGCGGAAACACTGAAGCTTTCTTT. Its protein product is CASSLTGGNTEAFF.

The chain employs TRBV28 and TRBJ2-1, with 7 bases that match TRBD1. In germline, CDR1 is MDHEN, CDR2 SYDVKM. V shed 8 bases and J 0 bases; nucleotides not matched to a gene: 4. The CDR3 length is 14 residues. The CDR3 loop reads CASGRDSSYNEQFF. The CDR3 coding sequence is TGTGCCAGCGGCCGGGACAGCTCCTACAATGAGCAGTTCTTC.

The CDR3 protein is CARSCQTEGGYTF. CDR3 bases: TGTGCCAGAAGCTGCCAGACGGAGGGGGGCTACACCTTC. The V call is TRBV5-3, the J call TRBJ1-2; possible D gene TRBD1, 5 bases. TRBV5-3 is an ORF; its function is uncertain. This CDR3 region has 13 residues. V lost 3 bases, J lost 8 bases, and 14 bases lay in between.

The chain uses TRBV7-9 and TRBJ2-7, with TRBD2 matching over 13 bases. Per germline, CDR1 SEHNR and CDR2 FQNEAQ (reference sequence). The CDR3 runs 16 residues. The trim removed 4 bases at V and 3 bases at J, leaving 6 bases unmatched. The CDR3 region has the DNA TGTGCCAGCAGCTCGGGAACTAGCGGGGGGGACTACGAGCAGTACTTC. It translates to CASSSGTSGGDYEQYF.

The chain combines TRBV5-5 with TRBJ2-7, with 8 nucleotides matching TRBD1. The V and J ends lost 4 bases and 2 bases, in that order; junction bases with no gene match: 5. Germline V gene lookup returns CDR1 SGHKS and CDR2 YYEKEE (reference sequence). The CDR3 extends over 14 amino acids. CDR3 in DNA: TGTGCCAGCAGCGCGGACAGGGCCCCCTACGAGCAGTACTTC. It specifies CASSADRAPYEQYF.

The chain combines TRBV2 with TRBJ2-7, with D maybe TRBD1 (7 bases). Trimming cost V 6 bases and J 3 bases, with 18 bases left between them. The CDR3 sequence is 15 residues long. The germline gives CDR1 SNHLY, CDR2 FYNNEI. DNA of the CDR3: TGTGCCAGCAGCCAAGATGCCAGGGGGGACTACGAGCAGTACTTC. Translation gives CASSQDARGDYEQYF.

The V call is TRBV4-2, the J call TRBJ2-7; 9 nucleotides match TRBD1. CDR1 and CDR2 (germline): LGHNA, YNFKEQ. V was pared by 7 bases and J by 5 bases, with 18 bases of the junction left unmatched. The CDR3 has 17 residues. The CDR3 protein is CASTIRSIKTGGNEQYF. The CDR3 bases are TGTGCCAGCACCATCAGATCCATCAAGACAGGGGGTAACGAGCAGTACTTC.

Worth noting for this clone: In the same sample, other DNA sequences code for this CDR3. The chain combines TRBV7-8 with TRBJ2-1, with no clear D. Germline V CDR1 and CDR2: SGHVS, FQNEAQ. The CDR3 loop spans 12 amino acids. The V end lost 1 base, the J end lost 10 bases, and 8 bases lay between the germline ends. The chain's CDR3 is CASSLVVGEQFF. The DNA for the CDR3 is TGTGCCAGCAGCTTAGTTGTGGGCGAGCAGTTCTTC.

The chain uses TRBV18 and TRBJ1-6; perhaps TRBD1 as D (5 bases). CDR1 and CDR2 from the germline V gene are KGHSH and LQKENI. Trimming cost V 8 bases and J 14 bases, with 19 bases left between them. This CDR3 spans 13 amino acids. CDR3 bases: TGTGCCAGCCGCGGGACGGACAATAGGGCCCTCCACTTT. Its translation: CASRGTDNRALHF.

This clone occurred a few times. The chain combines TRBV7-2 with TRBJ1-1; D remains unclear. V was shortened by 5 bases and J by 6 bases, with 13 bases between the two germline ends. Germline-derived CDR1 and CDR2 are SGHTA and FQGNSA. This CDR3 is 13 amino acids long. CDR3 nucleotides: TGTGCCAGCAGCCGCGTTTGGAGGGCTGAAGCTTTCTTT. Encoded protein: CASSRVWRAEAFF.

The CDR3 DNA sequence: TGTGCCTGGAGTGTACAGCGGCTAGCGGGGTTCCCAGATACGCAGTATTTT. Translated, it gives CAWSVQRLAGFPDTQYF. The V call is TRBV30, the J call TRBJ2-3; 9 bases fit TRBD2. CDR1 and CDR2 from the germline V gene are GTSNPN and SVGIG (reference sequence). Trimming took 0 bases from V and 4 from J; bases not matched to a gene: 11. This CDR3 has 17 amino acids.

The chain employs TRBV7-3 and TRBJ1-6, with 9 bases aligning to TRBD1. The CDR3 is 15 amino acids. The J segment lost 7 bases and the V segment lost 5 bases, leaving 6 bases of the junction unmatched. Germline values: CDR1 SGHTA, CDR2 FQGTGA. CDR3 residues: CASSLNRGQNSPLHF. The CDR3 nucleotides are TGTGCCAGCAGCCTCAACAGGGGGCAGAATTCACCCCTCCACTTT.

The chain has TRBV11-2 and TRBJ2-5; D is perhaps TRBD1 (6 bases). CDR3 length: 14 residues. Per germline, CDR1 SGHAT and CDR2 FQNNGV. The germline V and J ends were trimmed by 4 bases and 1 base, with 10 bases remaining between them. The CDR3 nucleotides read TGTGCCAGCAGCTACATAGGGGGCCAAGAGACCCAGTACTTC. Protein product: CASSYIGGQETQYF.

V is TRBV6-1 and J is TRBJ1-5; no firm D call. Germline-derived CDR1 and CDR2 are MNHNS and SASEGT. Between the trimmed V and J ends, which lost 1 base and 2 bases, there was a span of 9 bases. The CDR3 spans 15 residues. CDR3: CASSEGASGNQPQHF. The CDR3 region has the DNA TGTGCCAGCAGTGAAGGGGCGAGTGGCAATCAGCCCCAGCATTTT.

The rearrangement links TRBV6-8 to TRBJ1-1; 8 nucleotides agree with TRBD1. CDR3 size: 13 residues. Germline values: CDR1 MNHGY, CDR2 SAAAGT. J was trimmed by 5 bases and V by 6 bases; bases with no gene match: 5. This CDR3 reads CASSATGGTEAFF. For the CDR3, the DNA is TGTGCCAGCAGCGCCACAGGGGGAACTGAAGCTTTCTTT.

This chain uses TRBV27 with TRBJ1-1, with TRBD1 identical over 7 bases. This CDR3 has 15 residues. V was pared by 0 bases and J by 0 bases, with 1 base of the junction left unmatched. The germline CDR1 and CDR2 sequences are MNHEY and SMNVEV (reference sequence). The CDR3 nucleotides read TGTGCCAGCAGTTTATCGGGGACAGTGAACACTGAAGCTTTCTTT. This encodes CASSLSGTVNTEAFF.

The chain carries TRBV6-5 and TRBJ1-1; D unresolved. Trimming took off 4 bases at V and 6 bases at J, with 9 bases between the two ends. The CDR3 covers 12 residues. Germline V gives CDR1 MNHEY, CDR2 SVGAGI. The CDR3 here is CASSSGRSEAFF. CDR3 DNA sequence: TGTGCCAGCAGTTCGGGGAGGTCTGAAGCTTTCTTT.

J is TRBJ2-5 and V is TRBV7-2; 7 nucleotides align to TRBD2. This CDR3 has 11 amino acids. Germline CDR1 and CDR2: SGHTA and FQGNSA. V was clipped by 8 bases and J by 5 bases; unmatched bases: 2. CDR3 in DNA: TGTGCCAGCGGGGGGGGTGAGACCCAGTACTTC. Translated, it gives CASGGGETQYF.

The sample holds a few counts of this clone. The rearrangement joins TRBV5-1 to TRBJ2-2; D might be TRBD2 (5 bases). CDR1 and CDR2 (germline): SGHRS, YFSETQ. Trimming stripped 1 base from V and 3 bases from J, with 10 bases between. CDR3 length equals 15 residues. The CDR3 sequence is CASSLRPGDTGELFF. The CDR3 coding sequence is TGCGCCAGCAGCTTGCGGCCCGGGGACACCGGGGAGCTGTTTTTT.

The rearrangement joins TRBV13 to TRBJ2-7, with 10 bases lining up with TRBD1. The CDR3 is made up of 14 amino acids. After removal of 5 bases from V and 6 bases from J, the junction contained 7 bases not matched to a gene. From germline, CDR1 is PRHDT and CDR2 FYEKMQ (reference sequence). This CDR3 reads CASSADRGVGEQYF. CDR3 bases: TGTGCCAGCAGCGCGGACAGGGGGGTTGGCGAGCAGTACTTC.

V usage is TRBV2 and J usage is TRBJ1-4; D not certain. The CDR3 contains 13 residues. Trimming pared 6 bases from V and 8 bases from J, leaving 13 bases between. The germline CDR1 and CDR2 sequences are SNHLY and FYNNEI. The chain's CDR3 is CASREGSGEKLFF. CDR3 nucleotide sequence: TGTGCCAGCAGGGAGGGTTCAGGCGAAAAACTGTTTTTT.

J is TRBJ2-3 and V is TRBV5-1, with 10 bases lining up with TRBD1. This CDR3 is 14 amino acids long. Unmatched junction bases numbered 2, after V lost 3 bases and J lost 4 bases. Germline V CDR1 and CDR2: SGHRS, YFSETQ. CDR3 in amino acids: CASSSGTGADTQYF. The CDR3 bases are TGCGCCAGCAGCTCCGGGACAGGGGCAGATACGCAGTATTTT.

This sequence joins TRBV5-8 and TRBJ1-5, with 8 bases aligning to TRBD1. Germline CDR1 SGHTS, CDR2 YDEGEE. V dropped 4 bases and J dropped 7; count of bases not matched to a gene: 7. This CDR3 comprises 14 residues. The CDR3 DNA reads as TGTGCCAGCAGCATGGGACAGGACTGGCAGCCCCAGCATTTT. This gives the protein CASSMGQDWQPQHF.

The rearrangement links TRBV6-6 to TRBJ2-6; the D gene is possibly TRBD2 (6 bases). V was shortened by 6 bases and J by 4 bases, with 13 bases between the two germline ends. The CDR3 spans 15 residues. Germline V lookup: CDR1 MNHNY, CDR2 SVGAGI (reference sequence). In nucleotides, the CDR3 is TGTGCCAGCAGAGAACCGGGAGCCGGGGCCAACGTCCTGACTTTC. Amino acids: CASREPGAGANVLTF.

The chain links TRBV18 to TRBJ1-1; 8 bases agree with TRBD1. Germline V CDR1 and CDR2: KGHSH, LQKENI. This CDR3 is 14 amino acids long. Trimming at V came to 8 bases and at J to 3 bases, leaving 8 bases not matched to a gene. CDR3 loop: CASHRQGRDTEAFF. As DNA, the CDR3 is TGTGCCAGCCACAGACAGGGGCGGGACACTGAAGCTTTCTTT.

The gene calls are TRBV29-1 and TRBJ2-7, with 10 bases that match TRBD1. The CDR3 is 14 residues long. Germline CDR1 and CDR2: SQVTM and ANQGSEA. The trim removed 4 bases at V and 6 bases at J, leaving 9 bases unmatched. CDR3 bases: TGCAGCGTTGGAGGACAGGGGGGCGGGACCGAGCAGTACTTC. This sequence encodes CSVGGQGGGTEQYF.